Sequencing of this TCR beta chain was carried out in a study of blood T cell repertoires in COVID-19. Assay used: immunoSEQ multiplex PCR; TCRdb lists only in-frame clones, some missing. The sample lists 120,000 or so clones, 69% occurring once. The V and J ends lost 8 bases and 7 bases respectively, with 12 bases between them. The length of the CDR3 is 13 residues. The germline gives CDR1 WSHSY, CDR2 SAAADI. Sequencing input: peripheral blood. This chain connects TRBV10-2 to TRBJ1-6; TRBD1 is a possible D gene (6 bases). This receptor was obtained from a woman aged 65 to 85 with acute or convalescent COVID-19. This chain's CDR3 is CASHQGWNSPLHF. In DNA, the CDR3 is TGCGCCAGCCATCAGGGGTGGAATTCACCCCTCCACTTT.